The sequence of this T cell receptor beta chain was determined in a study of blood T cell repertoires in COVID-19. Looking at the study overall: The United States, Italy and Spain supplied acute and convalescent COVID-19 samples. Nucleic acid was either cDNA or gDNA, and it came from T cells, B-cell-depleted T cells, or PBMCs.

The CDR3 consists of 16 residues. Authors' methods: It was from reference gene primer amplification that nucleated cell counts were estimated. Sequencing was performed with immunoSEQ multiplex PCR; in TCRdb, only in-frame clones are kept and a portion is missing. D and trimming come from the DNA, and the V and J calls and clone size come from that table. The sample includes about 87,000 clones, roughly 76% of them seen just once. This chain joins TRBV21-1 and TRBJ1-2; the DNA was not compared with TRBD1, the D call given in the table. TRBV21-1 constitutes a pseudogene. Material: peripheral blood. This receptor was identified in a woman aged 45 to 65 with acute or convalescent COVID-19. CDR3 residues: CASSKEAGFSNYGYTF. The CDR3 DNA is TGTGCCAGCAGCAAAGAGGCAGGGTTTTCGAACTATGGCTACACCTTC.